This T cell receptor (beta chain) was sequenced during a study of beta chain features in type 1 diabetes. A few counts support this clone. Every bit of the isolated RNA underwent reverse transcription, so sequencing read expressed TCRB transcripts. Clones were read by immunoSEQ multiplex PCR, and TCRdb kept only the in-frame ones, dropping some. The sample includes 500,000 to 700,000 clones, about a sixth of them seen just once. The sample taken for sequencing was naive CD4+ T cells from blood. This receptor was taken from a man in his late teens or twenties in good health.

The CDR3 DNA is TGTGCCAGCAGCTTCAAGTACAGGGGAGTCGGTGGCTACACCTTC. Translated, it gives CASSFKYRGVGGYTF. The rearrangement links TRBV5-4 to TRBJ1-2; 7 positions match TRBD1. V was clipped by 2 bases and J by 7 bases; unmatched bases: 11. The CDR3 is 15 residues long. CDR1 SGHNT and CDR2 YYREEE come from the germline V gene (reference sequence). The variable domain in full, with the rest retrieved from reference TRBV5-4 and TRBJ1-2, is ETGVTQSPTHLIKTRGQQVTLRCSSQSGHNTVSWYQQALGQGPQFIFQYYREEENGRGNFPPRFSGLQFPNYSSELNVNALELDDSALYLCASSFKYRGVGGYTFGSGTRLTVV.